A single sample gave rise to the 18 T cell receptor beta chains below, sequenced in a study of T cell responses to AZD1222 COVID-19 vaccine. Clones were sequenced by immunoSEQ multiplex PCR, and TCRdb holds only the in-frame ones, with some missing. The sample contains approximately 160,000 clones, 85% to 95% of which appear only once. Material: peripheral blood, obtained on day 0 of AZD1222 vaccination. Source of these receptors: an adult in good health.

The V and J genes are TRBV30 and TRBJ2-7, with D unclear. The germline gives CDR1 GTSNPN, CDR2 SVGIG (reference sequence). V shed 0 bases and J shed 3 bases, with 9 bases lying between them. The CDR3 is 13 amino acids. The CDR3 DNA reads as TGTGCCTGGAGTGTAAGGTGGGACTACGAGCAGTACTTC. Translation gives CAWSVRWDYEQYF.

This chain uses TRBV14 with TRBJ1-3; maybe TRBD1 (5 bases). The CDR3 spans 15 residues. Germline V CDR1 and CDR2: SGHDN, FVKESK. The V end lost 1 base, the J end lost 5 bases, and 12 bases lay between the germline ends. The CDR3 region has the DNA TGTGCCAGCAGCCAAGTATTCGACAGTAGAAACACCATATATTTT. Translating it yields CASSQVFDSRNTIYF.

This clone was detected only once. The chain recombines TRBV27 with TRBJ1-5; TRBD1 aligns across 7 bases. V was pared by 4 bases and J by 5 bases, with 8 bases of the junction left unmatched. This CDR3 has 15 residues. Germline values: CDR1 MNHEY, CDR2 SMNVEV (reference sequence). The CDR3 is CASSSGTAVDQPQHF. The CDR3 bases are TGTGCCAGCAGTTCCGGGACAGCGGTGGATCAGCCCCAGCATTTT.

The chain combines TRBV5-6 with TRBJ2-2; TRBD1 matches 7 bases. The germline gives CDR1 SGHDT, CDR2 YYEEEE. This CDR3 comprises 16 residues. Trimming at V came to 2 bases and at J to 4 bases, leaving 8 bases not matched to a gene. CDR3 bases: TGTGCCAGCAGCTTTGGGACAGTACTAATCACCGGGGAGCTGTTTTTT. Its translation: CASSFGTVLITGELFF.

The rearrangement joins TRBV2 to TRBJ1-4; no clear D gene. The CDR3 has 16 residues. V gave up 6 bases and J gave up 8 bases, with 22 bases separating them. The V gene's germline CDR1 is SNHLY and CDR2 FYNNEI. CDR3 bases: TGTGCCAGCAGGCCCACCCGGCACGGGGAAATGGAAAAACTGTTTTTT. As protein: CASRPTRHGEMEKLFF.

This clone was seen a single time. CDR3 loop: CATARGSNQPQHF. The CDR3 DNA is TGTGCCACCGCCCGCGGGAGCAATCAGCCCCAGCATTTT. This rearrangement joins TRBV2 to TRBJ1-5; no definite D call. The CDR3 has 13 amino acids. Looked up from germline, CDR1 is SNHLY and CDR2 is FYNNEI. Trimming pared 10 bases from V and 1 base from J, leaving 11 bases between.

This chain joins TRBV11-2 and TRBJ1-6; no clear D gene. CDR1 and CDR2 (germline): SGHAT, FQNNGV. V lost 2 bases, J lost 9 bases, and 14 bases lay in between. The CDR3 is 15 amino acids. CDR3: CASSLQGPWFSPLHF. CDR3 sequence (DNA): TGTGCCAGCAGCTTACAAGGTCCCTGGTTTTCACCCCTCCACTTT.

The CDR3 spells CASSEWAARDLNTEAFF. DNA for the CDR3: TGTGCCAGCAGTGAATGGGCGGCGCGGGACCTGAACACTGAAGCTTTCTTT. This chain uses TRBV6-1 with TRBJ1-1, with D maybe TRBD1 (5 bases). Germline CDR1 reads MNHNS; CDR2 reads SASEGT. V dropped 2 bases and J dropped 0 bases, with 16 bases sitting between them. There are 17 residues in the CDR3.

The genes are TRBV18 and TRBJ1-1; D call uncertain. The germline CDR1 and CDR2 sequences are KGHSH and LQKENI. The CDR3 consists of 13 residues. Trimming took off 3 bases at V and 2 bases at J, with 7 bases between the two ends. For the CDR3, the DNA is TGTGCCAGCTCACCTCAGAGAAACACTGAAGCTTTCTTT. As protein: CASSPQRNTEAFF.

The chain carries TRBV5-6 and TRBJ1-1; 7 nucleotides line up with TRBD1. This CDR3 is built from 14 residues. V gave up 3 bases and J gave up 5 bases; unmatched junction bases: 7. Germline assignment: CDR1 SGHDT and CDR2 YYEEEE. The CDR3 region has the DNA TGTGCCAGCAGCTCCGACAGGGAAGGTACTGAAGCTTTCTTT. The encoded protein is CASSSDREGTEAFF.

V gene TRBV3-1 (or the pseudogene TRBV3-2) combines with J gene TRBJ2-1, with 11 nucleotides matching TRBD2. J gave up 2 bases and V 0 bases, and 0 bases lay outside the gene matches. CDR3 length equals 16 residues. CDR1 and CDR2 from the germline V gene are LGHDT and YNNKEL (reference sequence). CDR3 loop: CASSQELAGAYNEQFF. The CDR3 coding sequence is TGTGCCAGCAGCCAAGAACTAGCGGGGGCCTACAATGAGCAGTTCTTC.

J is TRBJ2-1 and V is TRBV27; 7 bases are shared with TRBD2. CDR3 size: 14 residues. Trimming took 4 bases from V and 3 from J; bases not matched to a gene: 3. Germline V gene data show CDR1 as MNHEY and CDR2 as SMNVEV (reference sequence). The CDR3 here is CASSWGGYYNEQFF. The CDR3 nucleotides are TGTGCCAGCAGTTGGGGGGGGTACTACAATGAGCAGTTCTTC.

The sample holds a few counts of this clone. V is TRBV13 and J is TRBJ2-1, with 8 bases fitting TRBD2. J lost 6 bases, V lost 5 bases, and 9 bases had no gene match. There are 15 residues in the CDR3. Germline V lookup: CDR1 PRHDT, CDR2 FYEKMQ (reference sequence). This CDR3 is CASSLPAGTSNEQFF. The CDR3, as DNA: TGTGCCAGCAGCCTCCCCGCCGGGACTAGCAATGAGCAGTTCTTC. The full variable domain, its missing parts supplied by reference TRBV13 and TRBJ2-1, is AAGVIQSPRHLIKEKRETATLKCYPIPRHDTVYWYQQGPGQDPQFLISFYEKMQSDKGSIPDRFSAQQFSDYHSELNMSSLELGDSALYFCASSLPAGTSNEQFFGPGTRLTVL.

The CDR3 nucleotides read TGTGCCAGCAGACTAGCGCAAGAGACCCAGTACTTC. It specifies CASRLAQETQYF. V gene TRBV2 combines with J gene TRBJ2-5, with 7 bases identical to TRBD2. The CDR3 is 12 residues long. V lost 6 bases and J lost 2; bases outside the gene matches: 0. Germline CDR1 is SNHLY and CDR2 is FYNNEI.

This sequence joins TRBV18 and TRBJ1-5; 9 bases match TRBD1. Germline V lookup: CDR1 KGHSH, CDR2 LQKENI. V was pared by 9 bases and J by 0 bases, with 12 bases of the junction left unmatched. The CDR3 contains 17 residues. CDR3 amino acids: CASSPGQGPYSNQPQHF. The CDR3 nucleotides read TGTGCCAGTTCCCCGGGACAGGGACCCTATAGCAATCAGCCCCAGCATTTT.

The J gene is TRBJ1-1, the V gene TRBV3-1 (or the pseudogene TRBV3-2); 8 nucleotides agree with TRBD1. V dropped 4 bases and J dropped 4; count of bases not matched to a gene: 5. CDR1 and CDR2 from the germline V gene are LGHDT and YNNKEL (reference sequence). This CDR3 has 14 residues. The CDR3 nucleotides are TGTGCCAGCAGCCCAAACCAGGGGGCCACTGAAGCTTTCTTT. This sequence encodes CASSPNQGATEAFF.

This clone was observed a handful of times. The chain combines TRBV11-2 with TRBJ1-5, with D possibly matching TRBD1 (5 bases). The length of the CDR3 is 13 residues. The V and J ends lost 2 bases and 7 bases respectively, with 9 bases between them. The germline gives CDR1 SGHAT, CDR2 FQNNGV. CDR3 in amino acids: CASSLQGEQPQHF. CDR3 coding DNA: TGTGCCAGCAGCTTACAGGGAGAACAGCCCCAGCATTTT. The complete variable domain, with remaining parts taken from reference TRBV11-2 and TRBJ1-5, reads EAGVAQSPRYKIIEKRQSVAFWCNPISGHATLYWYQQILGQGPKLLIQFQNNGVVDDSQLPKDRFSAERLKGVDSTLKIQPAKLEDSAVYLCASSLQGEQPQHFGDGTRLSIL.

The chain employs TRBV6-5 and TRBJ2-7, with TRBD1 identical over 7 bases. CDR1 and CDR2 (germline): MNHEY, SVGAGI. After removal of 6 bases from V and 7 bases from J, the junction contained 15 bases not matched to a gene. This CDR3 spans 15 amino acids. DNA for the CDR3: TGTGCCAGCAGCACTAGGGACAGTGGAGAAATTGAGCAGTACTTC. Encoded protein: CASSTRDSGEIEQYF.